Shown below are 29 T cell receptor beta chains from a single sample sequenced in a study of blood T cell repertoires in COVID-19. Assay used: immunoSEQ multiplex PCR; TCRdb lists only in-frame clones, some missing. This table holds about 200,000 clones, around nine tenths found once. Sequenced: peripheral blood. All receptors derive from a man aged 50 to 59 with acute or convalescent COVID-19.

The V gene is TRBV9, the J gene TRBJ2-5, with 8 bases lining up with TRBD1. The CDR3 extends over 18 amino acids. The V segment lost 0 bases and the J segment 2 bases; nucleotides outside the gene matches: 12. Germline V CDR1 and CDR2: SGDLS, YYNGEE. CDR3 protein: CASSVDPRPTGEQETQYF. The CDR3 nucleotides read TGTGCCAGCAGCGTAGACCCCCGGCCGACAGGGGAGCAAGAGACCCAGTACTTC.

The chain employs TRBV11-2 and TRBJ2-2, with a possible D match to TRBD1 (6 bases). This CDR3 is built from 15 residues. Germline-derived CDR1 and CDR2 are SGHAT and FQNNGV. Trimming took 4 bases from V and 4 from J, leaving 13 bases between them. This CDR3 is CASSSRQGPTGELFF. Here the CDR3 DNA reads TGTGCCAGCAGCTCCCGGCAGGGGCCCACCGGGGAGCTGTTTTTT.

This sequence joins TRBV4-1 and TRBJ1-5; D not resolved. Germline loops: CDR1 MGHRA, CDR2 YSYEKL. Trimming cost V 0 bases and J 1 base, with 10 bases left between them. The CDR3 length is 16 residues. Here the CDR3 DNA reads TGCGCCAGCAGCCAAGAATTTTCGGGGAGCAATCAGCCCCAGCATTTT. Residues: CASSQEFSGSNQPQHF.

This chain links TRBV3-1 (or the pseudogene TRBV3-2) with TRBJ1-3, with D unclear. CDR3 length: 14 amino acids. Germline V gives CDR1 LGHDT, CDR2 YNNKEL (reference sequence). Deletions cut 3 bases from V and 4 bases from J, with 10 bases between. This CDR3 reads CASSQEPPGNTIYF. CDR3 bases: TGTGCCAGCAGCCAGGAGCCGCCCGGAAACACCATATATTTT.

The chain links TRBV28 to TRBJ1-5, with unresolved D. The CDR3 has 14 amino acids. V lost 6 bases and J 5 bases, leaving 14 bases between the germline ends. Germline CDR1 reads MDHEN; CDR2 reads SYDVKM. CDR3 bases: TGTGCCAGCAGGGGCCGGGGTTCGCATCAGCCCCAGCATTTT. This gives the protein CASRGRGSHQPQHF.

The chain uses TRBV18 and TRBJ1-5; 7 bases line up with TRBD1. CDR1 KGHSH and CDR2 LQKENI come from the germline V gene. The trim removed 2 bases at V and 4 bases at J, leaving 5 bases unmatched. This CDR3 is 15 amino acids long. CDR3 nucleotides: TGTGCCAGCTCACCAACAGGGGACCGTAATCAGCCCCAGCATTTT. Residues: CASSPTGDRNQPQHF.

The gene calls are TRBV9 and TRBJ2-5, with 10 bases identical to TRBD2. With V trimmed by 0 bases and J by 5 bases, 7 bases remained unmatched. The CDR3 has 16 residues. Germline CDR1 and CDR2: SGDLS and YYNGEE. CDR3 sequence: CASSVGLAGVSETQYF. The DNA of the CDR3 is TGTGCCAGCAGCGTAGGGCTAGCGGGAGTTTCCGAGACCCAGTACTTC. The full variable domain, rest sourced from reference TRBV9 and TRBJ2-5, is DSGVTQTPKHLITATGQRVTLRCSPRSGDLSVYWYQQSLDQGLQFLIQYYNGEERAKGNILERFSAQQFPDLHSELNLSSLELGDSALYFCASSVGLAGVSETQYFGPGTRLLVL.

There are a few counts of this clone. The rearrangement uses TRBV10-3 and TRBJ1-3, with a weak D call TRBD1 (5 bases). CDR1 is ENHRY and CDR2 is SYGVKD in the germline V gene. Trimming took 6 bases from V and 5 from J, leaving 14 bases between them. The CDR3 is made up of 14 amino acids. The CDR3: CAISGDGSRNTIYF. The CDR3 DNA reads as TGTGCCATCAGCGGGGACGGGAGTAGAAACACCATATATTTT.

This sequence joins TRBV7-3 and TRBJ2-3; 11 bases match TRBD2. J gave up 3 bases and V 2 bases, and 4 bases lay outside the gene matches. Germline V gene sequence: CDR1 SGHTA, CDR2 FQGTGA. The CDR3 runs 16 residues. The CDR3 sequence is CASSLGGTSGTDTQYF. The DNA for the CDR3 is TGTGCCAGCAGCTTAGGGGGGACTAGCGGTACAGATACGCAGTATTTT.

The chain has TRBV5-1 and TRBJ2-5; 11 bases fit TRBD2. Germline CDR1 is SGHRS and CDR2 is YFSETQ. With V trimmed by 4 bases and J by 2 bases, 10 bases remained unmatched. The CDR3 has 17 amino acids. CDR3 protein: CASSAGLAEPGQETQYF. The CDR3 bases are TGCGCCAGCAGCGCGGGACTAGCGGAACCCGGTCAAGAGACCCAGTACTTC.

This chain links TRBV20-1 with TRBJ2-1, with 8 positions matching TRBD2. The CDR3 length is 13 residues. V trimming: 3 bases; J trimming: 6 bases; junction bases outside the gene matches: 4. The germline CDR1 and CDR2 sequences are DFQATT and SNEGSKA (reference sequence). DNA of the CDR3: TGCAGTGCTAGTACGGGAGGGCGCAATGAGCAGTTCTTC. Translation: CSASTGGRNEQFF.

The rearrangement links TRBV24-1 to TRBJ2-2; 7 bases align to TRBD1. Germline CDR1 and CDR2: KGHDR and SFDVKD. V trimming: 3 bases; J trimming: 4 bases; junction bases outside the gene matches: 4. CDR3 length: 15 amino acids. The CDR3: CATSDPRGPTGELFF. The CDR3 region has the DNA TGTGCCACCAGTGATCCGAGGGGGCCCACCGGGGAGCTGTTTTTT.

This clone occurred a few times. The V call is TRBV18, the J call TRBJ1-3; D uncertain. This CDR3 has 13 residues. Germline loops: CDR1 KGHSH, CDR2 LQKENI. The V end was cut by 2 bases, the J end by 5 bases, with 7 bases between. For the CDR3, the DNA is TGTGCCAGCTCACCAGATAGCCGAAACACCATATATTTT. The encoded protein is CASSPDSRNTIYF.

The chain recombines TRBV30 with TRBJ1-6; D perhaps matches TRBD1 (6 bases). Trimming took off 0 bases at V and 5 bases at J, with 20 bases between the two ends. There are 18 residues in the CDR3. Germline V gene data show CDR1 as GTSNPN and CDR2 as SVGIG (reference sequence). The CDR3 sequence: CAWSVSFRTGLDNSPLHF. The CDR3 DNA sequence: TGTGCCTGGAGTGTATCGTTCCGAACAGGGCTGGATAATTCACCCCTCCACTTT.

This chain connects TRBV3-1 (or the pseudogene TRBV3-2) to TRBJ1-6, with D possibly TRBD1 on 5 matching bases. From germline, CDR1 is LGHDT and CDR2 YNNKEL (reference sequence). The CDR3 consists of 16 residues. The V and J ends lost 4 bases and 2 bases respectively, with 12 bases between them. The CDR3 is CASSPINRPYNSPLHF. In DNA form, the CDR3 reads TGTGCCAGCAGCCCGATCAACAGGCCCTATAATTCACCCCTCCACTTT.

The count of this clone is one. The chain's CDR3 is CASSRTGDTGELFF. CDR3 nucleotide sequence: TGTGCCAGCTCACGGACAGGTGACACCGGGGAGCTGTTTTTT. The rearrangement links TRBV18 to TRBJ2-2; 7 bases map to TRBD1. Looked up from germline, CDR1 is KGHSH and CDR2 is LQKENI. V lost 4 bases and J lost 3; bases outside the gene matches: 2. CDR3 length: 14 amino acids.

The V gene is TRBV6-4, the J gene TRBJ1-6; maybe TRBD1 (6 bases). V was shortened by 6 bases and J by 7 bases, with 16 bases between the two germline ends. The germline V gene has CDR1 MRHNA and CDR2 SNTAGT. The CDR3 runs 15 residues. CDR3 region: CASRKSGQTNSPLHF. The CDR3 DNA reads as TGTGCCAGCAGAAAATCGGGACAAACGAATTCACCCCTCCACTTT.

V usage is TRBV18 and J usage is TRBJ2-2, with TRBD1 matching over 9 bases. Germline V gene data show CDR1 as KGHSH and CDR2 as LQKENI. The V and J ends lost 4 bases and 4 bases, in that order; junction bases with no gene match: 4. The CDR3 loop spans 15 amino acids. CDR3 coding DNA: TGTGCCAGCTCACAGAACAGGGGGCGCACCGGGGAGCTGTTTTTT. It specifies CASSQNRGRTGELFF. Supplemented by reference TRBV18 and TRBJ2-2, the full variable domain reads NAGVMQNPRHLVRRRGQEARLRCSPMKGHSHVYWYRQLPEEGLKFMVYLQKENIIDESGMPKERFSAEFPKEGPSILRIQQVVRGDSAAYFCASSQNRGRTGELFFGEGSRLTVL.

The chain couples TRBV5-1 to TRBJ2-1; 9 bases align to TRBD2. CDR3 length: 17 residues. Per germline, CDR1 SGHRS and CDR2 YFSETQ. Trimming took 0 bases from V and 9 from J; bases not matched to a gene: 13. DNA for the CDR3: TGCGCCAGCAGCTTGGGTCCCCGCGGGAGGGCCTCAACTGAGCAGTTCTTC. Protein product: CASSLGPRGRASTEQFF.

J is TRBJ1-1 and V is TRBV28; no firm D call. Trimming stripped 1 base from V and 8 bases from J, with 5 bases between. Germline V gene sequence: CDR1 MDHEN, CDR2 SYDVKM. The CDR3 is made up of 11 amino acids. CDR3 nucleotide sequence: TGTGCCAGCAGTTTATCGCTAGAAGCTTTCTTT. As protein: CASSLSLEAFF.

The V and J genes are TRBV2 and TRBJ1-5; a weak D match, TRBD1 (5 bases). The CDR3 covers 15 residues. V was clipped by 7 bases and J by 6 bases, with 19 bases between them. Germline V gene lookup returns CDR1 SNHLY and CDR2 FYNNEI. CDR3 nucleotides: TGTGCCAGCACCGAAGCGCAAGGGGTTGGTCAGCCCCAGCATTTT. It translates to CASTEAQGVGQPQHF.

The chain couples TRBV2 to TRBJ2-3; 7 bases line up with TRBD2. The CDR3 spans 15 residues. V was clipped by 7 bases and J by 6 bases; unmatched bases: 13. The germline CDR1 and CDR2 sequences are SNHLY and FYNNEI. In DNA, the CDR3 is TGTGCCAGCAAGGGGACTATCGGAGCGGGCGATACGCAGTATTTT. Its protein is CASKGTIGAGDTQYF.

The gene calls are TRBV6-5 and TRBJ1-3; no clear D gene. The CDR3 runs 14 residues. Trimming took off 6 bases at V and 0 bases at J, with 9 bases between the two ends. Germline V gives CDR1 MNHEY, CDR2 SVGAGI. CDR3 amino acids: CASSLTRSGNTIYF. DNA for the CDR3: TGTGCCAGCAGCCTGACACGCTCTGGAAACACCATATATTTT.

The rearrangement links TRBV28 to TRBJ2-1, with no clear D. With 2 bases removed from V and 8 bases from J, the gap between germline ends came to 10 bases. The CDR3 sequence is 13 residues long. CDR1 is MDHEN, CDR2 SYDVKM, per germline. The CDR3 nucleotides are TGTGCCAGCAGTTTAGTAGTTGGTGATGAGCAGTTCTTC. It specifies CASSLVVGDEQFF.

The chain uses TRBV5-4 and TRBJ2-1; 11 bases are shared with TRBD1. From germline, CDR1 is SGHNT and CDR2 YYREEE (reference sequence). The V and J ends lost 4 bases and 7 bases, in that order; junction bases with no gene match: 7. The CDR3 is 15 amino acids. The CDR3 region has the DNA TGTGCCAGCAGCCACCGGGACAGGGGGAGGAATGAGCAGTTCTTC. Translating gives CASSHRDRGRNEQFF.

The chain couples TRBV7-9 to TRBJ2-1; D gene uncertain. Germline CDR1 and CDR2: SEHNR and FQNEAQ (reference sequence). The CDR3 totals 14 residues. With 1 base removed from V and 5 bases from J, the gap between germline ends came to 9 bases. The CDR3 region has the DNA TGTGCCAGCAGCTTAGGTGGCATTAACAATGAGCAGTTCTTC. This gives the protein CASSLGGINNEQFF. Filled out from reference TRBV7-9 and TRBJ2-1, the complete variable domain reads DTGVSQNPRHKITKRGQNVTFRCDPISEHNRLYWYRQTLGQGPEFLTYFQNEAQLEKSRLLSDRFSAERPKGSFSTLEIQRTEQGDSAMYLCASSLGGINNEQFFGPGTRLTVL.

The rearrangement uses TRBV14 and TRBJ2-2; 14 positions match TRBD2. V shed 1 base, J shed 7 bases, and the junction held 2 bases outside the gene matches. The CDR3 is made up of 16 amino acids. Germline CDR1 SGHDN, CDR2 FVKESK. The CDR3 DNA sequence: TGTGCCAGCAGCCAAGCGGGACTAGCGGGAGACGGGGAGCTGTTTTTT. Translating it yields CASSQAGLAGDGELFF.

J is TRBJ2-7 and V is TRBV6-5; 11 nucleotides align to TRBD1. V lost 10 bases, J lost 7 bases, and 6 bases stayed unmatched. Per the germline V gene, CDR1 is MNHEY and CDR2 is SVGAGI. This CDR3 has 12 residues. The CDR3 DNA follows: TGTGCCACAGGGACAGGGGGAAGGGAGCAGTACGTC. It yields the protein CATGTGGREQYV.

The chain couples TRBV9 to TRBJ2-7, with 7 bases matching TRBD1. Germline CDR1 reads SGDLS; CDR2 reads YYNGEE. With V trimmed by 2 bases and J by 6 bases, 5 bases remained unmatched. This CDR3 spans 13 amino acids. CDR3 protein: CASSVRRDSEQYF. The DNA for the CDR3 is TGTGCCAGCAGCGTTCGAAGGGACAGCGAGCAGTACTTC.